Shown below are 26 T cell receptor beta chains from a single sample sequenced in a study of blood T cell repertoires in COVID-19. TCRdb's copy holds only in-frame clones and misses some; the assay was immunoSEQ multiplex PCR. The sample carries fewer than 200,000 clones, 86% recorded once. The source material was peripheral blood. The source of these receptors is a man in his fifties with active or convalescent COVID-19.

The V gene is TRBV24-1, the J gene TRBJ2-1; 10 bases fit TRBD2. Per germline, CDR1 KGHDR and CDR2 SFDVKD. CDR3 length equals 17 residues. V lost 3 bases to trimming and J lost 7 bases; unmatched junction nucleotides: 11. CDR3 amino acids: CATSDPPSSGSKNEQFF. The CDR3 region has the DNA TGTGCCACCAGTGATCCACCTTCTAGCGGGAGTAAGAATGAGCAGTTCTTC.

This rearrangement joins TRBV30 to TRBJ1-5; 8 nucleotides align to TRBD1. This CDR3 is 15 amino acids long. J gave up 6 bases and V 3 bases, and 10 bases lay outside the gene matches. Germline loops: CDR1 GTSNPN, CDR2 SVGIG (reference sequence). CDR3 DNA sequence: TGTGCCTGGAGGGCCGGGACAGGACTTACTCAGCCCCAGCATTTT. It specifies CAWRAGTGLTQPQHF.

This clone was seen more than once but under ten times. The chain joins TRBV29-1 to TRBJ1-2; D might be TRBD1 (5 bases). V lost 0 bases and J 6 bases, leaving 17 bases between the germline ends. The CDR3 totals 15 residues. Germline V lookup: CDR1 SQVTM, CDR2 ANQGSEA. The CDR3 nucleotides read TGCAGCGTTGAAGATGTCCTAACCGGGGGGAATGGCTACACCTTC. It yields the protein CSVEDVLTGGNGYTF. The whole variable domain, filled in from reference TRBV29-1 and TRBJ1-2, reads SAVISQKPSRDICQRGTSLTIQCQVDSQVTMMFWYRQQPGQSLTLIATANQGSEATYESGFVIDKFPISRPNLTFSTLTVSNMSPEDSSIYLCSVEDVLTGGNGYTFGSGTRLTVV.

The rearrangement uses TRBV19 and TRBJ2-1, with TRBD1 matching over 9 bases. V lost 4 bases, J lost 10 bases, and 11 bases stayed unmatched. CDR3 length: 15 residues. In germline, CDR1 is LNHDA, CDR2 SQIVND (reference sequence). CDR3 region: CASSSRDRVSIEQFF. In DNA form, the CDR3 reads TGTGCCAGTAGTAGCCGGGACAGGGTTAGTATCGAGCAGTTCTTC.

The rearrangement links TRBV7-9 to TRBJ1-4; TRBD1 agrees at 9 bases. The V gene end was trimmed by 1 base and the J gene end by 10 bases; junction bases not matched to a gene: 19. This CDR3 is built from 19 residues. Germline V gene lookup returns CDR1 SEHNR and CDR2 FQNEAQ (reference sequence). The chain's CDR3 is CASSLGSYEWGTGSGKLFF. The DNA of the CDR3 is TGTGCCAGCAGCTTAGGGTCTTACGAATGGGGGACAGGGAGCGGAAAACTGTTTTTT.

The chain joins TRBV18 to TRBJ1-3; D gene uncertain. Trimming stripped 1 base from V and 0 bases from J, with 7 bases between. The germline CDR1 and CDR2 sequences are KGHSH and LQKENI. The CDR3 runs 15 residues. The CDR3 DNA follows: TGTGCCAGCTCACCACAACAGAACTCTGGAAACACCATATATTTT. Protein: CASSPQQNSGNTIYF.

This clone was detected once. The chain uses TRBV19 and TRBJ1-1; a weak D match, TRBD1 (6 bases). Per germline, CDR1 LNHDA and CDR2 SQIVND (reference sequence). The length of the CDR3 is 14 residues. V was trimmed by 3 bases and J by 5 bases, leaving 13 bases between them. Written as DNA, the CDR3 is TGTGCCAGTAGTATTGCTGGGGGCCGTACTGAAGCTTTCTTT. This encodes CASSIAGGRTEAFF. Looking up the rest from reference TRBV19 and TRBJ1-1 gives the full variable domain: DGGITQSPKYLFRKEGQNVTLSCEQNLNHDAMYWYRQDPGQGLRLIYYSQIVNDFQKGDIAEGYSVSREKKESFPLTVTSAQKNPTAFYLCASSIAGGRTEAFFGQGTRLTVV.

This sequence joins TRBV24-1 and TRBJ2-5; the match to TRBD1 covers 9 bases. The CDR3 is made up of 13 amino acids. CDR1 and CDR2 (germline): KGHDR, SFDVKD. With 9 bases clipped from V and 4 bases from J, the junction kept 5 bases outside the gene matches. CDR3: CATQGQGIETQYF. CDR3 in DNA: TGTGCCACCCAGGGACAGGGTATAGAGACCCAGTACTTC.

The chain recombines TRBV5-1 with TRBJ1-1, with 7 bases that match TRBD1. Germline CDR1 is SGHRS and CDR2 is YFSETQ. The V gene end was trimmed by 7 bases and the J gene end by 8 bases; junction bases not matched to a gene: 23. The CDR3 is 17 residues long. CDR3 bases: TGCGCCAGCTCTCGGGGTTTTTCCTCAACAGGGGAAATAGAAGCTTTCTTT. Protein: CASSRGFSSTGEIEAFF.

This clone was counted once. The V gene is TRBV5-4, the J gene TRBJ2-5; TRBD2 matches 12 bases. Germline V gene lookup returns CDR1 SGHNT and CDR2 YYREEE (reference sequence). The CDR3 has 16 residues. V trimming: 4 bases; J trimming: 2 bases; junction bases outside the gene matches: 6. The CDR3 here is CASSPGTSGFQETQYF. As DNA, the CDR3 is TGTGCCAGCAGCCCCGGGACTAGCGGGTTTCAAGAGACCCAGTACTTC. Filled out from reference TRBV5-4 and TRBJ2-5, the complete variable domain reads ETGVTQSPTHLIKTRGQQVTLRCSSQSGHNTVSWYQQALGQGPQFIFQYYREEENGRGNFPPRFSGLQFPNYSSELNVNALELDDSALYLCASSPGTSGFQETQYFGPGTRLLVL.

This clone was detected a few times. This sequence joins TRBV6-1 and TRBJ1-5, with D perhaps TRBD1 (5 bases). Germline assignment: CDR1 MNHNS and CDR2 SASEGT. The length of the CDR3 is 14 residues. Trimming took off 3 bases at V and 7 bases at J, with 13 bases between the two ends. The CDR3 DNA reads as TGTGCCAGCAGTGATTCGGGGGAACGACAGCCCCAGCATTTT. Translated, it gives CASSDSGERQPQHF.

This sequence joins TRBV2 and TRBJ1-1; possible D gene TRBD1, 5 bases. The CDR3 totals 15 residues. Germline loops: CDR1 SNHLY, CDR2 FYNNEI. Trimming cost V 3 bases and J 5 bases, with 16 bases left between them. In nucleotides, the CDR3 is TGTGCCAGCAGTGATGCAGTCGGGGGTCGGACTGAAGCTTTCTTT. Its protein is CASSDAVGGRTEAFF.

V usage is TRBV27 and J usage is TRBJ2-5; D is unclear. Germline V gene lookup returns CDR1 MNHEY and CDR2 SMNVEV (reference sequence). V shed 4 bases and J shed 4 bases, with 16 bases lying between them. This CDR3 has 15 residues. CDR3 in amino acids: CASSSAPPGGETQYF. CDR3 sequence (DNA): TGTGCCAGCAGTTCGGCCCCTCCAGGTGGAGAGACCCAGTACTTC.

Turning to this clone: Other DNA sequences in this sample translate to the same CDR3. The V and J genes are TRBV27 and TRBJ2-6; D gene ambiguous. Deletions cut 2 bases from V and 3 bases from J, with 2 bases between. CDR1 is MNHEY, CDR2 SMNVEV, per germline (reference sequence). The CDR3 sequence is 13 residues long. CDR3 residues: CASSLRGANVLTF. CDR3 bases: TGTGCCAGCAGTTTACGTGGGGCCAACGTCCTGACTTTC.

This clone occurred a few times. Different DNA sequences within this sample yield the same CDR3. The gene calls are TRBV5-1 and TRBJ2-5, with D unclear. V lost 3 bases and J 0 bases, leaving 3 bases between the germline ends. The CDR3 has 12 residues. Per germline, CDR1 SGHRS and CDR2 YFSETQ. DNA of the CDR3: TGCGCCAGCAGCTCGTACCAAGAGACCCAGTACTTC. It is translated as CASSSYQETQYF.

The rearrangement links TRBV19 to TRBJ2-2, with D maybe TRBD1 (7 bases). The germline V gene encodes CDR1 LNHDA and CDR2 SQIVND (reference sequence). The V and J ends lost 5 bases and 3 bases respectively, with 22 bases between them. This CDR3 comprises 18 residues. Written as DNA, the CDR3 is TGTGCCAGTAGTTTACCCCAGTGGGGCAGGGGGGACACCGGGGAGCTGTTTTTT. Amino acids: CASSLPQWGRGDTGELFF.

This clone was seen only once. The chain uses TRBV12-3 or TRBV12-4 and TRBJ2-5; D remains unclear. Between the trimmed V and J ends, which lost 6 bases and 7 bases, there was a span of 12 bases. This CDR3 contains 12 residues. CDR3 region: CASSSSRSTQYF. The CDR3 region has the DNA TGTGCCAGCAGCTCCTCCCGTTCGACCCAGTACTTC.

The chain combines TRBV3-1 (or the pseudogene TRBV3-2) with TRBJ1-2; 8 bases agree with TRBD1. CDR1 and CDR2 from the germline V gene are LGHDT and YNNKEL (reference sequence). This CDR3 comprises 15 residues. V trimming: 0 bases; J trimming: 8 bases; junction bases outside the gene matches: 8. The CDR3 reads CASSQESGGLVGYTF. The CDR3 DNA follows: TGTGCCAGCAGCCAAGAGTCAGGGGGCCTTGTAGGCTACACCTTC.

V and J are TRBV6-6 and TRBJ2-7; 10 nucleotides line up with TRBD1. The germline CDR1 and CDR2 sequences are MNHNY and SVGAGI (reference sequence). V lost 6 bases to trimming and J lost 2 bases; unmatched junction nucleotides: 4. The CDR3 has 14 amino acids. The CDR3 sequence: CASRGTGATYEQYF. Here the CDR3 DNA reads TGTGCCAGCAGGGGGACAGGGGCCACCTACGAGCAGTACTTC.

CDR3 nucleotides: TGTGCCAGCAGCCCTCACGAATACAGCTCTGGAAACACCATATATTTT. This encodes CASSPHEYSSGNTIYF. The V call is TRBV7-6, the J call TRBJ1-3, with D unclear. The V and J ends lost 5 bases and 0 bases respectively, with 14 bases between them. Germline-derived CDR1 and CDR2 are SGHVS and FNYEAQ. This CDR3 contains 16 residues.

The chain has TRBV18 and TRBJ1-4, with TRBD1 as a possible D gene (6 bases). The CDR3 consists of 16 residues. Germline CDR1 KGHSH, CDR2 LQKENI. V was cut by 0 bases and J by 3 bases, with 11 bases left in between. CDR3 bases: TGTGCCAGCTCACCACCCCAGGGGTCGGCTAATGAAAAACTGTTTTTT. As protein: CASSPPQGSANEKLFF.

As concerns this clone: The identical CDR3 is also encoded by other nucleotide sequences in the sample. This chain uses TRBV19 with TRBJ1-3; D call uncertain. The CDR3 totals 13 residues. The V end was cut by 3 bases, the J end by 4 bases, with 7 bases between. Germline V CDR1 and CDR2: LNHDA, SQIVND (reference sequence). The CDR3 DNA reads TGTGCCAGTAGTATGACACCAGGAAACACCATATATTTT. It encodes CASSMTPGNTIYF.

V is TRBV29-1 and J is TRBJ2-3; 8 bases line up with TRBD1. Losses at the gene ends were 7 bases for V and 3 bases for J; bases not matched to a gene: 6. The CDR3 is 13 residues long. Looked up from germline, CDR1 is SQVTM and CDR2 is ANQGSEA. The CDR3 region has the DNA TGCAGCGCGGAAGACAGGGGTACAGATACGCAGTATTTT. Residues: CSAEDRGTDTQYF.

V usage is TRBV5-4 and J usage is TRBJ1-4; D perhaps matches TRBD1 (6 bases). The V end lost 0 bases, the J end lost 8 bases, and 11 bases lay between the germline ends. Germline loops: CDR1 SGHNT, CDR2 YYREEE (reference sequence). The CDR3 extends over 14 amino acids. The CDR3 DNA reads as TGTGCCAGCAGCTTGGCAGGGGTAGGGGAAAAACTGTTTTTT. Its translation: CASSLAGVGEKLFF.

This clone was observed once. This chain connects TRBV18 to TRBJ2-1, with 10 bases matching TRBD2. Germline V CDR1 and CDR2: KGHSH, LQKENI. CDR3 length: 17 residues. After removal of 3 bases from V and 5 bases from J, the junction contained 10 bases not matched to a gene. CDR3 sequence (DNA): TGTGCCAGCTCACCGGTTCCAGCGGGAGGGCCGGACAATGAGCAGTTCTTC. Translated: CASSPVPAGGPDNEQFF. The variable domain in full, with the rest retrieved from reference TRBV18 and TRBJ2-1, is NAGVMQNPRHLVRRRGQEARLRCSPMKGHSHVYWYRQLPEEGLKFMVYLQKENIIDESGMPKERFSAEFPKEGPSILRIQQVVRGDSAAYFCASSPVPAGGPDNEQFFGPGTRLTVL.

This clone was recorded once. This rearrangement joins TRBV19 to TRBJ1-6; the match to TRBD1 covers 8 bases. V dropped 5 bases and J dropped 5; count of bases not matched to a gene: 8. Germline V gene sequence: CDR1 LNHDA, CDR2 SQIVND (reference sequence). The CDR3 length is 16 residues. The CDR3 spells CASSEDRVGDNSPLHF. DNA for the CDR3: TGTGCCAGTAGTGAGGACAGGGTGGGAGATAATTCACCCCTCCACTTT.